The 27 T cell receptor beta chains below come from one sample, sequenced in a study of CD8 T cells in ankylosing spondylitis. TCRdb reprocessed the 5' RACE reads with MiXCR, giving one entry per CDR3 protein. The sample lists 350,000 or so distinct CDR3 sequences, around 8% occurring once. These receptors' targets are unknown. Study-wide points: Seemingly distinctive of ankylosing spondylitis blood was a TCR beta motif formed by eight highly homologous variants.

Specimen: blood, either unsorted or a sorted T cell fraction (not recorded which). All receptors derive from a male donor with ankylosing spondylitis.

The chain is built from TRBV5-6 and TRBJ1-2, with 8 bases aligning to TRBD1. Germline trimming cut 2 bases from V and 5 bases from J; bases unmatched to any gene: 8. Per the germline V gene, CDR1 is SGHDT and CDR2 is YYEEEE. The CDR3 sequence is 15 residues long. The CDR3 here is CASSFGDRNTYGYTF. The CDR3, as DNA: TGTGCCAGCAGCTTCGGGGACAGGAATACTTATGGCTACACCTTC.

In this sample, this clonotype turned up many times. This rearrangement joins TRBV27 to TRBJ2-4; either TRBD1 or TRBD2 may fit D (5 bases each). This CDR3 contains 13 residues. Germline lookup yields CDR1 MNHEY and CDR2 SMNVEV (reference sequence). V lost 2 bases and J 8 bases, leaving 10 bases between the germline ends. CDR3 sequence (DNA): TGTGCCAGCAGTTTAGGGGGACGGGACATTCAGTACTTC. This encodes CASSLGGRDIQYF.

V usage is TRBV12-5 and J usage is TRBJ2-2; 7 bases map to TRBD2. V gave up 7 bases and J gave up 5 bases; unmatched junction bases: 10. Germline V CDR1 and CDR2: LGHNT, FRNRAP. This CDR3 contains 15 residues. The CDR3 nucleotides read TGTGCTAGTGAGGCGGGAGAAGGGTGGACCGGGGAGCTGTTTTTT. This encodes CASEAGEGWTGELFF.

This clonotype was seen a handful of times. The genes are TRBV20-1 and TRBJ1-4; 7 nucleotides agree with TRBD1. The ends lost 0 bases at V and 4 bases at J; junction bases unmatched: 5. Germline lookup yields CDR1 DFQATT and CDR2 SNEGSKA (reference sequence). This CDR3 comprises 15 residues. The CDR3 loop reads CSARDLRGYNEKLFF. In DNA form, the CDR3 reads TGCAGTGCTAGAGACCTCAGGGGGTATAATGAAAAACTGTTTTTT.

This clonotype was seen more than once but under ten times. The V gene is TRBV7-6, the J gene TRBJ2-7; 8 bases map to TRBD1. This CDR3 contains 11 residues. Germline loops: CDR1 SGHVS, CDR2 FNYEAQ. The CDR3 nucleotides read TGTAAGGGACAGGCAGGCTACGAGCAGTACTTC. This gives the protein CKGQAGYEQYF. Full variable domain (rest looked up from reference TRBV7-6 and TRBJ2-7): GAGVSQSPRYKVTKRGQDVALRCDPISGHVSLYWYRQALGQGPEFLTYFNYEAQQDKSGLPNDRFSAERPEGSISTLTIQRTEQRDSAMYRCKGQAGYEQYFGPGTRLTVT.

This clonotype was recorded a few times. CDR3 in amino acids: CASSQELAETYEQYF. In DNA form, the CDR3 reads TGTGCCAGCAGCCAAGAACTAGCGGAGACCTACGAGCAGTACTTC. V gene TRBV4-2 combines with J gene TRBJ2-7, with 8 bases identical to TRBD2. The V gene end was trimmed by 0 bases and the J gene end by 2 bases; junction bases not matched to a gene: 3. This CDR3 is built from 15 residues. Looked up from germline, CDR1 is LGHNA and CDR2 is YNFKEQ.

This clonotype was detected only a few times. The genes are TRBV5-1 and TRBJ2-2; D remains unclear. This CDR3 is 15 amino acids long. Germline loops: CDR1 SGHRS, CDR2 YFSETQ. The V and J ends lost 2 bases and 0 bases respectively, with 8 bases between them. The CDR3 sequence is CASSFWDTNTGELFF. In nucleotides, the CDR3 is TGCGCCAGCAGCTTTTGGGATACGAACACCGGGGAGCTGTTTTTT. The whole variable domain, remainder taken from reference TRBV5-1 and TRBJ2-2, is KAGVTQTPRYLIKTRGQQVTLSCSPISGHRSVSWYQQTPGQGLQFLFEYFSETQRNKGNFPGRFSGRQFSNSRSEMNVSTLELGDSALYLCASSFWDTNTGELFFGEGSRLTVL.

This clonotype was counted only a few times. This rearrangement joins TRBV5-1 to TRBJ2-2, with 10 bases identical to TRBD2. CDR1 SGHRS and CDR2 YFSETQ come from the germline V gene. The V gene end was trimmed by 3 bases and the J gene end by 1 base; junction bases not matched to a gene: 0. CDR3 size: 15 residues. The CDR3 reads CASSWTSGNTGELFF. Written as DNA, the CDR3 is TGCGCCAGCAGCTGGACTAGCGGGAACACCGGGGAGCTGTTTTTT.

The chain joins TRBV29-1 to TRBJ2-1; no firm D call. This CDR3 has 13 residues. CDR1 is SQVTM and CDR2 is ANQGSEA in the germline V gene. Trimming cost V 1 base and J 12 bases, with 16 bases left between them. The CDR3 loop is CSVEVSRALGQFF. CDR3 nucleotides: TGCAGCGTTGAAGTTTCTCGGGCCCTAGGGCAGTTCTTC.

This clonotype appeared many times. The chain links TRBV12-3 or TRBV12-4 to TRBJ1-3; D ambiguous. V lost 8 bases and J lost 0, with 8 bases in between. The CDR3 loop spans 13 amino acids. The CDR3 DNA reads as TGTGCCAGCGGGCTGTACTCTGGAAACACCATATATTTT. This translates into CASGLYSGNTIYF.

This clonotype has more than one count but fewer than ten. This chain connects TRBV7-9 to TRBJ2-7, with TRBD1 as a possible D gene (5 bases). Per germline, CDR1 SEHNR and CDR2 FQNEAQ (reference sequence). The V end lost 3 bases, the J end lost 1 base, and 13 bases lay between the germline ends. The CDR3 sequence is 15 residues long. The CDR3 region is CASSFLEDTSYEQYF. The CDR3 DNA follows: TGTGCCAGCAGCTTTCTAGAGGACACGTCCTACGAGCAGTACTTC.

V and J are TRBV6-5 and TRBJ2-1; no clear D. This CDR3 has 14 amino acids. The germline CDR1 and CDR2 sequences are MNHEY and SVGAGI. V was trimmed by 0 bases and J by 6 bases, leaving 9 bases between them. CDR3 DNA sequence: TGTGCCAGCAGTTACTCCGCAGGCGGCAATGAGCAGTTCTTC. Translated: CASSYSAGGNEQFF.

This clonotype was counted at least ten times. V is TRBV4-3 and J is TRBJ2-1; D ambiguous. Germline V gene data show CDR1 as LGHNA and CDR2 as YSLEER. The CDR3 covers 13 residues. V dropped 0 bases and J dropped 8 bases, with 8 bases sitting between them. The CDR3 loop reads CASSQEAGYEQFF. The CDR3 DNA follows: TGCGCCAGCAGCCAAGAAGCAGGCTATGAGCAGTTCTTC.

This clonotype showed up just a few times. This sequence joins TRBV27 and TRBJ1-2, with TRBD1 identical over 10 bases. V lost 4 bases and J lost 8; bases outside the gene matches: 4. The germline gives CDR1 MNHEY, CDR2 SMNVEV (reference sequence). The length of the CDR3 is 13 residues. CDR3 sequence: CASSWTGGQGYTF. The CDR3, as DNA: TGTGCCAGCAGTTGGACAGGGGGTCAGGGCTACACCTTC.

This clonotype occurred many times. The chain has TRBV7-2 and TRBJ2-3, with D unclear. Germline-derived CDR1 and CDR2 are SGHTA and FQGNSA. With 5 bases removed from V and 3 bases from J, the gap between germline ends came to 12 bases. The CDR3 covers 14 residues. CDR3 loop: CASSTLSGTDTQYF. The CDR3, as DNA: TGTGCCAGCAGCACCCTGTCCGGGACAGATACGCAGTATTTT.

This clonotype was observed a few times. The chain is built from TRBV3-1 and TRBJ2-2; no firm D call. V lost 1 base and J lost 15, with 9 bases in between. The V gene's germline CDR1 is LGHDT and CDR2 YNNKEL (reference sequence). CDR3 length: 11 residues. The CDR3 DNA sequence: TGTGCCAGCAGCCAAGGATCCGGTTTGTTTTTT. It is translated as CASSQGSGLFF.

This clonotype occurred a few times. The chain uses TRBV29-1 and TRBJ1-1; tentative D call: TRBD1 (5 bases). V was cut by 4 bases and J by 0 bases, with 12 bases left in between. Per germline, CDR1 SQVTM and CDR2 ANQGSEA. The CDR3 runs to 14 residues. Written as DNA, the CDR3 is TGCAGCGTTGGTAAGGGGAGCGTGAACACTGAAGCTTTCTTT. Its translation: CSVGKGSVNTEAFF. Drawing the rest from reference TRBV29-1 and TRBJ1-1, the complete variable domain is SAVISQKPSRDICQRGTSLTIQCQVDSQVTMMFWYRQQPGQSLTLIATANQGSEATYESGFVIDKFPISRPNLTFSTLTVSNMSPEDSSIYLCSVGKGSVNTEAFFGQGTRLTVV.

There are many counts of this clonotype. The genes are TRBV11-3 and TRBJ2-1; 7 positions match TRBD1. Germline CDR1 SGHNT, CDR2 YENEEA. V dropped 5 bases and J dropped 7; count of bases not matched to a gene: 11. The CDR3 consists of 15 residues. Here the CDR3 reads CASSPFNRGRNEQFF. CDR3 coding DNA: TGTGCCAGCAGCCCCTTTAACAGGGGAAGGAATGAGCAGTTCTTC.

This clonotype was recorded a few times. V is TRBV3-1 and J is TRBJ1-5; weak D call: TRBD1 (5 bases). The germline gives CDR1 LGHDT, CDR2 YNNKEL (reference sequence). V dropped 4 bases and J dropped 6 bases, with 10 bases sitting between them. CDR3 length equals 13 residues. The CDR3, as DNA: TGTGCCAGCAGCCCGGACACGATTCAGCCCCAGCATTTT. Translated, it gives CASSPDTIQPQHF.

This clonotype came up a few times. This chain joins TRBV4-2 and TRBJ1-5; D is unclear. Germline V gene data show CDR1 as LGHNA and CDR2 as YNFKEQ. Trimming stripped 0 bases from V and 9 bases from J, with 15 bases between. CDR3 length equals 15 residues. The CDR3: CASSQDGQSFWPQHF. DNA for the CDR3: TGTGCCAGCAGCCAAGACGGTCAGTCCTTTTGGCCCCAGCATTTT.

This clonotype was found a few times. The CDR3 nucleotides read TGCAGTGCTCCGGCAGGGACGTACATTCAGTACTTC. Its protein is CSAPAGTYIQYF. J is TRBJ2-4 and V is TRBV20-1; tentatively, D is TRBD1 or TRBD2 (5 bases each). In germline, CDR1 is DFQATT, CDR2 SNEGSKA (reference sequence). V gave up 5 bases and J gave up 8 bases, with 13 bases separating them. The CDR3 extends over 12 amino acids.

The table lists this clonotype with many counts. V is TRBV12-3 or TRBV12-4 and J is TRBJ2-3; D gene ambiguous. There are 12 residues in the CDR3. Trimming stripped 3 bases from V and 7 bases from J, with 8 bases between. The CDR3 nucleotides read TGTGCCAGCAGTTTGAATGGGAATACGCAGTATTTT. The encoded protein is CASSLNGNTQYF.

This clonotype showed up many times. CDR3 sequence (DNA): TGCAGCGCCGTCGTGACCTCCGGTGAGCAGTTCTTC. Its translation: CSAVVTSGEQFF. The V gene is TRBV29-1, the J gene TRBJ2-1; D unresolved. CDR3 size: 12 residues. Trimming left V 7 bases short and J 9 bases short, with 16 bases between. Germline V gene lookup returns CDR1 SQVTM and CDR2 ANQGSEA.

This clonotype occurred many times. The chain couples TRBV5-1 to TRBJ2-7, with D tentatively TRBD1 (5 bases). Trimming shortened V by 1 base and J by 4 bases, and 15 bases separated the two germline ends. CDR1 and CDR2 from the germline V gene are SGHRS and YFSETQ. The CDR3 extends over 15 amino acids. CDR3 DNA: TGCGCCAGCAGCTTGTCCCAGGGAAGAAGATACGAGCAGTACTTC. It codes for CASSLSQGRRYEQYF.

This clonotype was counted between two and nine times. The chain has TRBV15 and TRBJ2-3, with 7 bases identical to TRBD2. Germline V gene sequence: CDR1 LNHNV, CDR2 YYDKDF (reference sequence). The CDR3 is 15 residues long. J lost 2 bases, V lost 4 bases, and 6 bases had no gene match. CDR3 nucleotide sequence: TGTGCCACCAGCACGGGGGGTTGGGACACAGATACGCAGTATTTT. Its protein is CATSTGGWDTDTQYF.

This clonotype was counted many times. The chain carries TRBV12-3 or TRBV12-4 and TRBJ2-2; TRBD2 agrees at 10 bases. CDR3 size: 16 residues. Unmatched junction bases numbered 6, after V lost 4 bases and J lost 4 bases. CDR3 sequence: CASSYGSGGGTGELFF. CDR3 coding DNA: TGTGCCAGCAGTTATGGGAGCGGGGGGGGCACCGGGGAGCTGTTTTTT.

This clonotype was recorded many times. The chain carries TRBV7-2 and TRBJ2-1, with TRBD2 matching over 8 bases. V lost 5 bases and J lost 3; bases outside the gene matches: 9. This CDR3 is built from 16 residues. Germline V lookup: CDR1 SGHTA, CDR2 FQGNSA. The DNA for the CDR3 is TGTGCCAGCAGCCACCGAGCGGGAGCGAACTACAATGAGCAGTTCTTC. Translating gives CASSHRAGANYNEQFF.